Included here is one T cell receptor beta chain sequence, with context. This sample was included in a study of blood T cell repertoires in COVID-19. Study context: Spain, Italy and the United States supplied samples that represented acute and convalescent COVID-19. The cDNA or gDNA used as material had been derived from T cells, B-cell-depleted T cells, or PBMCs.

V was shortened by 6 bases and J by 6 bases, with 12 bases between the two germline ends. The CDR3 contains 14 residues. Germline V gene data show CDR1 as LNHDA and CDR2 as SQIVND (reference sequence). In the original processing: Amplified reference gene primers provided the basis for estimating nucleated cell counts. Assay: immunoSEQ multiplex PCR; the TCRdb copy retains only in-frame clones and omits some. The V and J calls and the clone size are those of that table, but D and trimming were determined from the DNA. The data hold fewer than 70,000 clones, with roughly 80% observed a single time. The TCR comes from a man aged 45-60 years with active COVID-19. The sample comprised peripheral blood. The J gene is TRBJ1-6, the V gene TRBV19; D possibly corresponds to TRBD1 (5 bases). The CDR3 sequence: CASREGTANSPLHF. The CDR3 nucleotides read TGTGCCAGTAGGGAGGGGACCGCTAATTCACCCCTCCACTTT.